A single sample is the source of the 9 T cell receptor beta chains below, sequenced in a study of response to subunit inactivated influenza vaccine. TCRdb analysed the RT-PCR reads with MiXCR anew, one entry per CDR3 protein. Counted here are a few hundred thousand distinct CDR3 sequences, roughly 22% occurring once; the ten biggest clones make up 10%. The sample in question was PBMCs from blood, obtained around 22 months after vaccination. Every receptor here comes from a man between 50 and 75 years old who received an inactivated influenza vaccine.

This clonotype occurred many times. V gene TRBV5-8 combines with J gene TRBJ1-5; perhaps TRBD1 as D (6 bases). Trimming took 4 bases from V and 4 from J, leaving 15 bases between them. The germline V gene encodes CDR1 SGHTS and CDR2 YDEGEE. The CDR3 extends over 15 amino acids. The CDR3, as DNA: TGTGCCAGCAGCGGGACCGGGACACGTAATCAGCCCCAGCATTTT. Translating it yields CASSGTGTRNQPQHF.

This rearrangement joins TRBV3-1 to TRBJ1-2; D not resolved. The CDR3 has 15 residues. V was shortened by 1 base and J by 4 bases, with 13 bases between the two germline ends. Germline loops: CDR1 LGHDT, CDR2 YNNKEL (reference sequence). This CDR3 is CASSQGSGIRYGYTF. CDR3 nucleotide sequence: TGTGCCAGCAGCCAAGGATCTGGAATTCGCTATGGCTACACCTTC.

This clonotype has only a few counts. The chain is built from TRBV28 and TRBJ1-2, with a possible D match to TRBD1 (6 bases). The germline gives CDR1 MDHEN, CDR2 SYDVKM. Trimming removed 5 bases from V and 1 base from J, with 11 bases in between. The CDR3 runs 14 residues. The CDR3 protein is CASSAQGFNYGYTF. The CDR3 nucleotides are TGTGCCAGCAGTGCGCAGGGGTTTAACTATGGCTACACCTTC.

The table lists this clonotype with a few counts. The chain is built from TRBV6-2 or TRBV6-3 and TRBJ2-5; TRBD2 is a possible D gene (5 bases). The CDR3 runs 13 residues. Germline values: CDR1 MNHEY, CDR2 SVGEGT. Trimming pared 5 bases from V and 5 bases from J, leaving 12 bases between. CDR3 residues: CASSRTSGETQYF. Here the CDR3 DNA reads TGTGCCAGCAGTAGAACTAGTGGCGAGACCCAGTACTTC.

The count of this clonotype is one. V is TRBV7-8 and J is TRBJ1-6; no firm D call. The V end was cut by 1 base, the J end by 0 bases, with 7 bases between. This CDR3 region has 16 residues. Germline values: CDR1 SGHVS, CDR2 FQNEAQ. The CDR3 DNA reads TGTGCCAGCAGCTTAGTTAGGAGCTCCTATAATTCACCCCTCCACTTT. It translates to CASSLVRSSYNSPLHF. The variable domain in full, with the rest retrieved from reference TRBV7-8 and TRBJ1-6, is GAGVSQSPRYKVAKRGQDVALRCDPISGHVSLFWYQQALGQGPEFLTYFQNEAQLDKSGLPSDRFFAERPEGSVSTLKIQRTQQEDSAVYLCASSLVRSSYNSPLHFGNGTRLTVT.

This chain joins TRBV5-5 and TRBJ1-5, with D unclear. The ends were cut back, 4 bases at V and 3 bases at J, with 11 bases in the middle. Germline CDR1 SGHKS, CDR2 YYEKEE (reference sequence). This CDR3 has 14 residues. The CDR3 spells CASSPWGDNQPQHF. The CDR3 coding sequence is TGTGCCAGCAGCCCCTGGGGAGACAATCAGCCCCAGCATTTT.

This clonotype was detected only a few times. The V call is TRBV20-1, the J call TRBJ2-4, with a weak D call TRBD1 (6 bases). This CDR3 region has 13 residues. Deletions cut 5 bases from V and 1 base from J, with 9 bases between. Germline V gene data show CDR1 as DFQATT and CDR2 as SNEGSKA (reference sequence). The CDR3, as DNA: TGCAGTGCTTTCGACAGGGCCAAAAACATTCAGTACTTC. Translating it yields CSAFDRAKNIQYF.

V gene TRBV4-2 combines with J gene TRBJ2-7; D remains unclear. Trimming removed 0 bases at V and 0 bases at J, with 6 bases between. This CDR3 comprises 14 residues. The germline V gene encodes CDR1 LGHNA and CDR2 YNFKEQ. CDR3 nucleotides: TGTGCCAGCAGCCAAGACAGTATCTCCTACGAGCAGTACTTC. It yields the protein CASSQDSISYEQYF.

This chain links TRBV28 with TRBJ2-3, with 8 bases identical to TRBD1. V was pared by 4 bases and J by 4 bases, with 13 bases of the junction left unmatched. Germline V gives CDR1 MDHEN, CDR2 SYDVKM. There are 17 residues in the CDR3. The CDR3 loop is CASSSHPGQASPDTQYF. The CDR3 DNA sequence: TGTGCCAGCAGTTCCCATCCGGGACAGGCTTCCCCAGATACGCAGTATTTT.